Listed here are 27 T cell receptor beta chains from one sample, sequenced in a study of cytomegalovirus exposure and HLA in healthy donors. Profiling relied on immunoSEQ multiplex PCR, and the TCRdb table lists in-frame clones only, not all of them. The sample has a few hundred thousand clones; approximately 88% are singletons. Sequences were obtained from PBMCs. These receptors came from a woman between 18 and 29 years old in good health and CMV-seronegative.

This chain uses TRBV4-3 with TRBJ2-3; no reliable D call. The CDR3 runs to 15 residues. The germline gives CDR1 LGHNA, CDR2 YSLEER. Trimming cost V 0 bases and J 4 bases, with 11 bases left between them. For the CDR3, the DNA is TGCGCCAGCAGCCAAGATAACTCGAGGTCAGATACGCAGTATTTT. This encodes CASSQDNSRSDTQYF.

CDR3 DNA: TGTGCCAGCAGTCAGGGGGCTGGCGGAAACACCATATATTTT. This encodes CASSQGAGGNTIYF. This chain connects TRBV6-5 to TRBJ1-3; 8 nucleotides line up with TRBD1. From germline, CDR1 is MNHEY and CDR2 SVGAGI. Trimming at V came to 5 bases and at J to 4 bases, leaving 4 bases not matched to a gene. This CDR3 has 14 amino acids.

This rearrangement joins TRBV28 to TRBJ2-7; 10 bases fit TRBD1. The V gene's germline CDR1 is MDHEN and CDR2 SYDVKM. This CDR3 comprises 13 residues. The trim removed 5 bases at V and 6 bases at J, leaving 4 bases unmatched. The CDR3 loop reads CASSDRGRVEQYF. The CDR3 DNA sequence: TGTGCCAGCAGTGACAGGGGGCGCGTCGAGCAGTACTTC.

The chain joins TRBV14 to TRBJ2-2; possible D gene TRBD2, 6 bases. The V gene lost 3 bases and the J gene lost 5 bases, with 16 bases spanning the gap. Germline values: CDR1 SGHDN, CDR2 FVKESK. The CDR3 is made up of 16 amino acids. CDR3: CASSQPGLRGTGELFF. In nucleotides, the CDR3 is TGTGCCAGCAGCCAGCCAGGACTACGCGGGACCGGGGAGCTGTTTTTT.

J is TRBJ2-3 and V is TRBV5-8; weak D call: TRBD1 (6 bases). The germline V gene has CDR1 SGHTS and CDR2 YDEGEE. This CDR3 spans 17 amino acids. Trimming removed 6 bases at V and 2 bases at J, with 22 bases between. CDR3: CASIESMGRGPTDTQYF. The CDR3 DNA is TGTGCCAGCATCGAGAGTATGGGCAGGGGACCCACAGATACGCAGTATTTT. Complete variable domain (other parts from reference TRBV5-8 and TRBJ2-3): EAGVTQSPTHLIKTRGQQATLRCSPISGHTSVYWYQQALGLGLQFLLWYDEGEERNRGNFPPRFSGRQFPNYSSELNVNALELEDSALYLCASIESMGRGPTDTQYFGPGTRLTVL.

This rearrangement joins TRBV9 to TRBJ2-7, with 8 bases fitting TRBD2. CDR3 size: 17 residues. V was clipped by 0 bases and J by 0 bases; unmatched bases: 8. Germline lookup yields CDR1 SGDLS and CDR2 YYNGEE. CDR3 DNA: TGTGCCAGCAGCGTAGACTCCGGACTAGCCGGCTCCTACGAGCAGTACTTC. Translated, it gives CASSVDSGLAGSYEQYF.

The chain links TRBV18 to TRBJ2-7; 9 bases align to TRBD1. CDR1 is KGHSH, CDR2 LQKENI, per germline. The CDR3 covers 15 residues. V lost 5 bases to trimming and J lost 3 bases; unmatched junction nucleotides: 8. The CDR3 reads CASSFSGTGYYEQYF. The CDR3 DNA reads TGTGCCAGCTCATTTTCCGGGACAGGGTACTACGAGCAGTACTTC.

The chain has TRBV5-7 and TRBJ2-5; possibly TRBD1 for D (5 bases). TRBV5-7 is flagged as an ORF with uncertain function. The V end was cut by 0 bases, the J end by 4 bases, with 13 bases between. The CDR3 loop spans 15 amino acids. The CDR3 region is CASSLVFRVGETQYF. The DNA of the CDR3 is TGTGCCAGCAGCTTGGTTTTCAGGGTTGGAGAGACCCAGTACTTC.

The chain joins TRBV19 to TRBJ1-1, with unresolved D. V was shortened by 10 bases and J by 1 base, with 13 bases between the two germline ends. Looked up from germline, CDR1 is LNHDA and CDR2 is SQIVND (reference sequence). The CDR3 contains 13 residues. CDR3 nucleotides: TGTGCCACCACCTTAACAGAGAACACTGAAGCTTTCTTT. Protein sequence: CATTLTENTEAFF.

The V call is TRBV7-3, the J call TRBJ2-7; tentatively, D is TRBD2 (6 bases). The germline V gene encodes CDR1 SGHTA and CDR2 FQGTGA. V was trimmed by 5 bases and J by 6 bases, leaving 11 bases between them. The CDR3 spans 12 residues. CDR3 sequence reads: CASSDQGGEQYF. The CDR3 nucleotides read TGTGCCAGCAGCGATCAGGGAGGCGAGCAGTACTTC.

This chain joins TRBV4-2 and TRBJ1-5; TRBD1 agrees at 7 bases. CDR3 length equals 16 residues. Trimming took 0 bases from V and 2 from J; bases not matched to a gene: 4. Germline CDR1 is LGHNA and CDR2 is YNFKEQ. This CDR3 reads CASSQDQGGGNQPQHF. The CDR3 bases are TGTGCCAGCAGCCAAGACCAAGGGGGCGGCAATCAGCCCCAGCATTTT.

The rearrangement joins TRBV5-4 to TRBJ2-7; 10 bases are a match to TRBD2. J was trimmed by 6 bases and V by 4 bases; bases with no gene match: 13. CDR1 and CDR2 from the germline V gene are SGHNT and YYREEE (reference sequence). There are 16 residues in the CDR3. CDR3 residues: CASSPMTSGSLGEQYF. In DNA form, the CDR3 reads TGTGCCAGCAGCCCCATGACTAGCGGGTCTCTGGGCGAGCAGTACTTC.

The genes are TRBV28 and TRBJ1-1; D is unresolved. Trimming took 3 bases from V and 0 from J, leaving 8 bases between them. This CDR3 is built from 14 residues. CDR1 is MDHEN, CDR2 SYDVKM, per germline. The chain's CDR3 is CASSLANLNTEAFF. The CDR3 nucleotides are TGTGCCAGCAGTTTGGCAAATCTGAACACTGAAGCTTTCTTT.

The table lists this clone with a count of one. The rearrangement uses TRBV4-1 and TRBJ2-1, with TRBD2 matching over 9 bases. Germline lookup yields CDR1 MGHRA and CDR2 YSYEKL. The V gene end was trimmed by 7 bases and the J gene end by 5 bases; junction bases not matched to a gene: 6. This CDR3 contains 14 residues. In nucleotides, the CDR3 is TGCGCCAGCACGGCGCTAGCGGGGCACAATGAGCAGTTCTTC. Protein product: CASTALAGHNEQFF.

Here the CDR3 reads CASSVAGTNQETQYF. CDR3 nucleotides: TGTGCCAGCAGCGTAGCTGGGACTAACCAAGAGACCCAGTACTTC. This sequence joins TRBV9 and TRBJ2-5; 7 positions match TRBD2. Germline CDR1 reads SGDLS; CDR2 reads YYNGEE. V trimming: 0 bases; J trimming: 0 bases; junction bases outside the gene matches: 2. The CDR3 runs to 15 residues.

The V gene is TRBV23-1, the J gene TRBJ1-1, with 10 bases lining up with TRBD1. TRBV23-1 is noted as an ORF with a role that remains uncertain. With 6 bases clipped from V and 0 bases from J, the junction kept 4 bases outside the gene matches. The CDR3 is 15 residues long. CDR3 coding DNA: TGCGCCAGCAGCCGGACAGGGGGTTTGAACACTGAAGCTTTCTTT. Protein: CASSRTGGLNTEAFF.

The chain links TRBV5-1 to TRBJ2-7; maybe TRBD2 (6 bases). Germline values: CDR1 SGHRS, CDR2 YFSETQ. This CDR3 comprises 14 residues. Trimming pared 2 bases from V and 7 bases from J, leaving 16 bases between. This chain's CDR3 is CASSFIGGPNEQYF. The CDR3 DNA is TGCGCCAGCAGCTTCATCGGAGGGCCTAATGAGCAGTACTTC.

V is TRBV27 and J is TRBJ2-7; 7 nucleotides agree with TRBD1. V gave up 5 bases and J gave up 4 bases; unmatched junction bases: 14. Germline lookup yields CDR1 MNHEY and CDR2 SMNVEV (reference sequence). CDR3 length: 16 amino acids. The CDR3 spells CASSPLLGGIEYEQYF. The CDR3 coding sequence is TGTGCCAGCAGTCCCCTTTTAGGGGGCATTGAGTACGAGCAGTACTTC.

This chain uses TRBV9 with TRBJ2-3; 12 nucleotides match TRBD2. The J segment lost 2 bases and the V segment lost 2 bases, leaving 3 bases of the junction unmatched. Germline-derived CDR1 and CDR2 are SGDLS and YYNGEE. CDR3 size: 16 residues. The CDR3 sequence is CASSVASGRDTDTQYF. CDR3 bases: TGTGCCAGCAGCGTCGCTAGCGGGAGGGACACAGATACGCAGTATTTT.

The genes are TRBV6-6 and TRBJ2-7; 9 bases map to TRBD1. V dropped 5 bases and J dropped 6; count of bases not matched to a gene: 11. The length of the CDR3 is 15 residues. In germline, CDR1 is MNHNY, CDR2 SVGAGI (reference sequence). The CDR3 DNA sequence: TGTGCCAGCAGTAAGACCGGGACAGGGCCAGCCGAGCAGTACTTC. Amino acids: CASSKTGTGPAEQYF.

The V gene is TRBV29-1, the J gene TRBJ1-1; D is perhaps TRBD1 (6 bases). The germline V gene has CDR1 SQVTM and CDR2 ANQGSEA. V lost 7 bases and J 4 bases, leaving 16 bases between the germline ends. The CDR3 sequence is 13 residues long. The CDR3 loop is CSAVNRVGTEAFF. CDR3 DNA sequence: TGCAGCGCAGTGAACAGGGTCGGCACTGAAGCTTTCTTT.

The chain carries TRBV5-1 and TRBJ2-3; D possibly corresponds to TRBD1 (5 bases). CDR1 and CDR2 from the germline V gene are SGHRS and YFSETQ. V lost 0 bases and J 4 bases, leaving 15 bases between the germline ends. The CDR3 runs 16 residues. The CDR3 region is CASSLANKGIADTQYF. CDR3 coding DNA: TGCGCCAGCAGCTTGGCCAATAAGGGGATCGCAGATACGCAGTATTTT.

This clone was seen more than once but under ten times. The chain combines TRBV2 with TRBJ1-2; 7 positions agree with TRBD1. The V gene's germline CDR1 is SNHLY and CDR2 FYNNEI. The CDR3 is 14 residues long. V dropped 6 bases and J dropped 0; count of bases not matched to a gene: 4. The CDR3 coding sequence is TGTGCCAGCAGACACAGGGGTACTAACTATGGCTACACCTTC. Protein: CASRHRGTNYGYTF.

The V gene is TRBV28, the J gene TRBJ1-4; TRBD1 agrees at 7 bases. This CDR3 comprises 14 residues. J gave up 5 bases and V 8 bases, and 8 bases lay outside the gene matches. CDR1 and CDR2 (germline): MDHEN, SYDVKM. CDR3 sequence: CASENDRDNEKLFF. The CDR3 coding sequence is TGTGCCAGCGAAAATGACAGGGACAATGAAAAACTGTTTTTT.

The chain is built from TRBV4-1 and TRBJ2-1; the match to TRBD2 covers 14 bases. Germline CDR1 is MGHRA and CDR2 is YSYEKL. V shed 3 bases and J 10 bases; nucleotides not matched to a gene: 8. The CDR3 has 16 residues. The DNA for the CDR3 is TGCGCCAGCAGCCAGTTCGGGACTAGCGGGAGTCGAGAGCAGTTCTTC. Its protein product is CASSQFGTSGSREQFF.

This chain uses TRBV6-5 with TRBJ1-5; tentative D call: TRBD1 (5 bases). Germline V gene lookup returns CDR1 MNHEY and CDR2 SVGAGI. The CDR3 consists of 14 residues. Trimming left V 7 bases short and J 2 bases short, with 12 bases between. The CDR3 region is CASMPPGGNQPQHF. The CDR3 DNA sequence: TGTGCCAGCATGCCTCCGGGGGGCAATCAGCCCCAGCATTTT.

The rearrangement joins TRBV2 to TRBJ2-7, with D possibly being TRBD1 (7 bases). With 6 bases removed from V and 3 bases from J, the gap between germline ends came to 21 bases. The CDR3 totals 16 residues. Germline lookup yields CDR1 SNHLY and CDR2 FYNNEI. DNA for the CDR3: TGTGCCAGCAGGGGACTGAAAACAGGGGAACTCTACGAGCAGTACTTC. Amino acid sequence: CASRGLKTGELYEQYF.